The 2 T cell receptor beta chains given below trace back to one sample, sequenced in a study of Ad26.COV2.S vaccination and SARS-CoV-2 variants. Treatment: around 19 received Ad26.COV2.S at low or high dose, single or two shots; 5 received placebo; per-sample allocation not given. It was on day 63 after the first vaccine or placebo injection that samples were taken. This table comes from immunoSEQ multiplex PCR, and its TCRdb copy is limited to in-frame clones, with some not included. The data show about 680,000 clones, about 89% seen once. This sample comprised peripheral blood, obtained in a trial of Ad26.COV2.S vaccine versus placebo. The source is a person between 18 and 65 years old who received the Ad26.COV2.S COVID-19 vaccine or a placebo.

The V gene is TRBV9, the J gene TRBJ1-2; D is undetermined. The V gene's germline CDR1 is SGDLS and CDR2 YYNGEE. The length of the CDR3 is 10 residues. Deletions cut 0 bases from V and 10 bases from J, with 4 bases between. The CDR3 bases are TGTGCCAGCAGCGTAGAGGACTACACCTTC. Amino acids: CASSVEDYTF. Full variable domain (rest looked up from reference TRBV9 and TRBJ1-2): DSGVTQTPKHLITATGQRVTLRCSPRSGDLSVYWYQQSLDQGLQFLIQYYNGEERAKGNILERFSAQQFPDLHSELNLSSLELGDSALYFCASSVEDYTFGSGTRLTVV.

A note on this clone: Other DNA sequences from this sample encode an identical CDR3 as well. The chain links TRBV12-3 or TRBV12-4 to TRBJ1-2; D perhaps matches TRBD1 (5 bases). The CDR3 runs 12 residues. V was shortened by 3 bases and J by 8 bases, with 10 bases between the two germline ends. DNA of the CDR3: TGTGCCAGCAGTTTCGGGGGTCGAGGCTACACCTTC. Protein sequence: CASSFGGRGYTF.